These 25 T cell receptor beta chains were all obtained from the same sample, sequenced in a study of T cell repertoires in cytomegalovirus infection. MiXCR was run by TCRdb on the reads, yielding one entry per CDR3 protein. The table includes about 300,000 distinct CDR3 sequences, about 9.1% detected once. Specimen: PBMCs. The receptors here all came from a human donor in good health (CMV status not recorded). Some clones in this sample may be carry-over from other donors' samples.

Ten or more counts support this clonotype. The chain carries TRBV28 and TRBJ2-3, with 7 positions matching TRBD2. Germline V gene sequence: CDR1 MDHEN, CDR2 SYDVKM. This CDR3 is 16 amino acids long. V trimming: 6 bases; J trimming: 1 base; junction bases outside the gene matches: 10. The CDR3 reads CASRTDRLAGTDTQYF. The CDR3 DNA reads TGTGCCAGCAGGACTGACAGACTAGCCGGCACAGATACGCAGTATTTT.

This clonotype was counted ten times or more. The junction departs from the called germline gene at one end, perhaps through a read error. J is TRBJ2-2 and V is TRBV7-7; a possible D gene is TRBD1 (6 bases). Per the germline V gene, CDR1 is SSHAT and CDR2 is FNYEAQ (reference sequence). This CDR3 spans 15 amino acids. In nucleotides, the CDR3 is TGTGCTAGCAGCTCGCTGACAGGGAACACCGGGGAGCTGTTTTTT. Amino acid sequence: CASSSLTGNTGELFF.

Many counts were recorded for this clonotype. This rearrangement joins TRBV11-3 to TRBJ2-1, with TRBD2 identical over 7 bases. From germline, CDR1 is SGHNT and CDR2 YENEEA. V gave up 2 bases and J gave up 7 bases; unmatched junction bases: 14. The CDR3 totals 17 residues. CDR3 region: CASSLSPLGGGTNEQFF. DNA for the CDR3: TGTGCCAGCAGCTTATCCCCCCTGGGCGGGGGAACAAATGAGCAGTTCTTC. Combining the CDR3 with reference TRBV11-3 and TRBJ2-1 gives the whole variable domain EAGVVQSPRYKIIEKKQPVAFWCNPISGHNTLYWYLQNLGQGPELLIRYENEEAVDDSQLPKDRFSAERLKGVDSTLKIQPAELGDSAVYLCASSLSPLGGGTNEQFFGPGTRLTVL.

This clonotype came up a few times. The chain has TRBV18 and TRBJ1-1; 10 positions match TRBD1. CDR1 and CDR2 from the germline V gene are KGHSH and LQKENI. V lost 4 bases, J lost 4 bases, and 12 bases stayed unmatched. The CDR3 has 17 amino acids. CDR3 DNA sequence: TGTGCCAGCTCACAGGACAGGGGGAGATCGGGAGGCACTGAAGCTTTCTTT. Residues: CASSQDRGRSGGTEAFF.

In its sample, this clonotype was seen a few times. V and J are TRBV24-1 and TRBJ2-1; D remains unclear. There are 14 residues in the CDR3. CDR1 is KGHDR, CDR2 SFDVKD, per germline. V was trimmed by 2 bases and J by 0 bases, leaving 4 bases between them. CDR3 region: CATSDWGSYNEQFF. CDR3 DNA sequence: TGTGCCACCAGTGATTGGGGCTCCTACAATGAGCAGTTCTTC.

The rearrangement uses TRBV5-1 and TRBJ1-5; D gene unclear. The CDR3 covers 15 residues. Germline V gene data show CDR1 as SGHRS and CDR2 as YFSETQ. Trimming left V 7 bases short and J 0 bases short, with 14 bases between. The CDR3: CASRIYPNSNQPQHF. The CDR3 DNA sequence: TGCGCCAGCCGAATCTACCCCAATAGCAATCAGCCCCAGCATTTT.

This clonotype was detected ten times or more. The genes are TRBV4-3 and TRBJ2-3; the match to TRBD1 covers 10 bases. Germline trimming cut 3 bases from V and 1 base from J; bases unmatched to any gene: 4. In germline, CDR1 is LGHNA, CDR2 YSLEER. This CDR3 spans 16 amino acids. The CDR3 bases are TGCGCCAGCAGCCAGGAAGGGACAGGGGGCACAGATACGCAGTATTTT. Residues: CASSQEGTGGTDTQYF.

This clonotype was counted many times. The CDR3 DNA reads TGTGCCAGCACCGCGGATAGCAATCAGCCCCAGCATTTT. It codes for CASTADSNQPQHF. The rearrangement joins TRBV6-6 to TRBJ1-5; D gene uncertain. V was shortened by 7 bases and J by 0 bases, with 7 bases between the two germline ends. Germline V gene lookup returns CDR1 MNHNY and CDR2 SVGAGI (reference sequence). The CDR3 is 13 residues long.

This clonotype was observed a few times. The chain is built from TRBV11-2 and TRBJ2-5, with a weak D call TRBD1 (6 bases). In germline, CDR1 is SGHAT, CDR2 FQNNGV. Trimming stripped 0 bases from V and 3 bases from J, with 8 bases between. The CDR3 extends over 14 amino acids. CDR3 amino acids: CASSLDRTEETQYF. CDR3 sequence (DNA): TGTGCCAGCAGCTTAGATCGGACAGAAGAGACCCAGTACTTC.

This clonotype was observed many times. V and J are TRBV28 and TRBJ1-2, with 8 bases lining up with TRBD1. This CDR3 contains 15 residues. With 4 bases clipped from V and 4 bases from J, the junction kept 8 bases outside the gene matches. Per germline, CDR1 MDHEN and CDR2 SYDVKM. CDR3 region: CASSSGQGLPYGYTF. DNA for the CDR3: TGTGCCAGCAGTTCTGGACAGGGTTTGCCCTATGGCTACACCTTC.

This clonotype was counted many times. This rearrangement joins TRBV28 to TRBJ2-1; D might be TRBD1 (5 bases). This CDR3 is 14 amino acids long. V was cut by 5 bases and J by 7 bases, with 15 bases left in between. CDR1 is MDHEN and CDR2 is SYDVKM in the germline V gene. Here the CDR3 DNA reads TGTGCCAGCAGTACCGCCGCAGGGAAGAATGAGCAGTTCTTC. Protein: CASSTAAGKNEQFF.

This clonotype was seen ten or more times. The chain recombines TRBV28 with TRBJ2-3, with D perhaps matching TRBD1 or TRBD2 (5 bases each). Germline V gene sequence: CDR1 MDHEN, CDR2 SYDVKM. This CDR3 has 18 residues. The V gene lost 6 bases and the J gene lost 1 base, with 23 bases spanning the gap. CDR3 bases: TGTGCCAGCAGAGAAAGTTTAGGGGTGGGAGACGGCACAGATACGCAGTATTTT. As protein: CASRESLGVGDGTDTQYF.

This clonotype was recorded at least ten times. The V call is TRBV6-2 or TRBV6-3, the J call TRBJ1-5; TRBD1 matches at 7 bases. From germline, CDR1 is MNHEY and CDR2 SVGEGT. The V segment lost 6 bases and the J segment 3 bases; nucleotides outside the gene matches: 5. The CDR3 covers 14 residues. Written as DNA, the CDR3 is TGTGCCAGCAGACGACAGGGCGACAATCAGCCCCAGCATTTT. Its translation is CASRRQGDNQPQHF.

This clonotype was recorded many times. This chain joins TRBV7-2 and TRBJ2-2; D is perhaps TRBD1 (6 bases). Germline V lookup: CDR1 SGHTA, CDR2 FQGNSA. The CDR3 is 15 residues long. V was clipped by 3 bases and J by 4 bases, with 12 bases between them. CDR3 nucleotide sequence: TGTGCCAGCAGCTTGATGGGGGCGAGCACCGGGGAGCTGTTTTTT. Translated, it gives CASSLMGASTGELFF. Together with reference TRBV7-2 and TRBJ2-2, the CDR3 gives the full variable domain: GAGVSQSPSNKVTEKGKDVELRCDPISGHTALYWYRQSLGQGLEFLIYFQGNSAPDKSGLPSDRFSAERTGGSVSTLTIQRTQQEDSAVYLCASSLMGASTGELFFGEGSRLTVL.

This clonotype was picked up many times. The chain employs TRBV14 and TRBJ2-7, with 7 bases that match TRBD1. The junction had 13 bases not matched to a gene; V was cut back by 1 base and J by 1 base. The CDR3 totals 18 residues. CDR1 is SGHDN, CDR2 FVKESK, per germline. CDR3 bases: TGTGCCAGCAGCCAAGCAATTCTGACAGGGATCAGTTCCTACGAGCAGTACTTC. Protein product: CASSQAILTGISSYEQYF. The whole variable domain, filled in from reference TRBV14 and TRBJ2-7, reads EAGVTQFPSHSVIEKGQTVTLRCDPISGHDNLYWYRRVMGKEIKFLLHFVKESKQDESGMPNNRFLAERTGGTYSTLKVQPAELEDSGVYFCASSQAILTGISSYEQYFGPGTRLTVT.

This clonotype has a count of ten or more. The V call is TRBV5-1, the J call TRBJ1-1; the match to TRBD1 covers 11 bases. Germline loops: CDR1 SGHRS, CDR2 YFSETQ. V was clipped by 2 bases and J by 5 bases; unmatched bases: 8. CDR3 length: 16 amino acids. CDR3 nucleotides: TGCGCCAGCAGCTTCGGGACAGGGGGAGGTTGGACTGAAGCTTTCTTT. As protein: CASSFGTGGGWTEAFF.

The V and J genes are TRBV2 and TRBJ1-4; no firm D call. This CDR3 spans 15 amino acids. V lost 4 bases and J lost 8, with 17 bases in between. Germline V gene lookup returns CDR1 SNHLY and CDR2 FYNNEI. This CDR3 is CASSGAPTPEEKLFF. DNA of the CDR3: TGTGCCAGCAGTGGGGCTCCGACACCCGAAGAAAAACTGTTTTTT.

This clonotype was seen many times. The chain has TRBV19 and TRBJ1-2; the D is unclear. There are 12 residues in the CDR3. The germline V gene encodes CDR1 LNHDA and CDR2 SQIVND (reference sequence). Deletions cut 6 bases from V and 4 bases from J, with 9 bases between. As DNA, the CDR3 is TGTGCCAGTAGCGGGATCGCCTATGGCTACACCTTC. Its protein is CASSGIAYGYTF.

This clonotype was seen repeatedly, ten times or more. The V and J genes are TRBV15 and TRBJ1-4; D remains ambiguous. The CDR3 has 13 amino acids. The V gene's germline CDR1 is LNHNV and CDR2 YYDKDF (reference sequence). The V end lost 11 bases, the J end lost 8 bases, and 18 bases lay between the germline ends. CDR3 in amino acids: CASGGTMEEKLFF. CDR3 nucleotide sequence: TGTGCCTCCGGCGGCACCATGGAGGAAAAACTGTTTTTT.

This clonotype showed up many times. V usage is TRBV6-1 and J usage is TRBJ1-3; D gene ambiguous. The CDR3 runs 16 residues. The germline gives CDR1 MNHNS, CDR2 SASEGT. V dropped 0 bases and J dropped 4 bases, with 13 bases sitting between them. CDR3 bases: TGTGCCAGCAGTGAAGCGGTCGGTAGTACAGGAAACACCATATATTTT. It is translated as CASSEAVGSTGNTIYF.

This clonotype was observed many times. This sequence joins TRBV6-2 or TRBV6-3 and TRBJ1-6; D remains ambiguous. V was clipped by 2 bases and J by 12 bases, with 8 bases between them. Germline loops: CDR1 MNHEY, CDR2 SVGEGT. The CDR3 is 12 residues long. Here the CDR3 reads CASSYTKEPLHF. CDR3 sequence (DNA): TGTGCCAGCAGTTACACGAAAGAACCCCTCCACTTT.

This clonotype was picked up a small number of times. This rearrangement joins TRBV7-2 to TRBJ2-5, with 8 bases aligning to TRBD1. From germline, CDR1 is SGHTA and CDR2 FQGNSA. The CDR3 is made up of 14 amino acids. With V trimmed by 6 bases and J by 3 bases, 6 bases remained unmatched. CDR3 coding DNA: TGTGCCAGCAGTGCGCCGGGACAGGAAGAGACCCAGTACTTC. This translates into CASSAPGQEETQYF.

V is TRBV29-1 and J is TRBJ2-4, with D possibly matching TRBD2 (7 bases). Deletions cut 7 bases from V and 6 bases from J, with 13 bases between. The CDR3 is made up of 12 amino acids. Germline values: CDR1 SQVTM, CDR2 ANQGSEA. This CDR3 reads CSAGGGGNIQYF. The CDR3 nucleotides read TGCAGCGCCGGGGGAGGGGGAAACATTCAGTACTTC. The full variable domain, rest sourced from reference TRBV29-1 and TRBJ2-4, is SAVISQKPSRDICQRGTSLTIQCQVDSQVTMMFWYRQQPGQSLTLIATANQGSEATYESGFVIDKFPISRPNLTFSTLTVSNMSPEDSSIYLCSAGGGGNIQYFGAGTRLSVL.

This clonotype was counted many times. CDR3 loop: CASSPHKGLDNEQFF. The DNA for the CDR3 is TGTGCCAGCAGCCCCCACAAGGGGCTAGACAATGAGCAGTTCTTC. The gene calls are TRBV7-2 and TRBJ2-1, with a weak D call TRBD1 (5 bases). Germline loops: CDR1 SGHTA, CDR2 FQGNSA. CDR3 length: 15 residues. Trimming cost V 5 bases and J 5 bases, with 16 bases left between them.

This clonotype was found many times. The chain recombines TRBV7-2 with TRBJ1-5; the D is unclear. Germline-derived CDR1 and CDR2 are SGHTA and FQGNSA. This CDR3 contains 15 residues. Trimming took off 5 bases at V and 6 bases at J, with 17 bases between the two ends. CDR3 coding DNA: TGTGCCAGCAGCCTCAAAGGCTCTGCGGGTCAGCCCCAGCATTTT. This codes for CASSLKGSAGQPQHF.